This section outlines one TCR beta chain sequence together with its context. Its target antigen remains unknown. Base qualities are not provided; no much larger clone lies one nucleotide away. These data originate in a study of Ad26.COV2.S vaccination and SARS-CoV-2 variants (dated by TCRdb to about 2021). Looking at the study overall: Donors in the vaccine arm were drawn from COV1001, a multicentre, randomized, double-blind, placebo-controlled phase I-IIa trial testing Ad26.COV2.S in healthy adults. Ad26.COV2.S was given intramuscularly at 5x10^10 or 1x10^11 viral particles, as a single shot or as two shots 56 days apart. TCRbeta repertoire sequencing was used to assess the specificity and breadth of SARS-CoV-2-reactive T cell receptors after Ad26.COV2.S vaccination. The TCR-sequenced set comprised around 32 samples: about 19 Ad26.COV2.S vaccine recipients, 5 placebo recipients and 8 SARS-CoV-2 convalescent individuals. Participants in the trial were split at random into five groups of five each, receiving low-dose or high-dose Ad26.COV2.S once or twice, or else placebo on both occasions. Investigators did not know the trial group allocation while performing experiments and assessing outcomes. Summary of the overall study and its limitations: Vaccine and placebo recipients had comparable non-spike TCR breadth, which fits with the vaccine containing only spike. The study was not powered for comparison of responses between vaccine doses or regimens. After vaccination, spike-specific CD8+ and CD4+ T cell responses were reported to show substantial breadth. The authors noted that the TCR breadth and depth analyses may have underestimated total T cell responses. Ad26.COV2.S recipients had higher spike-specific TCR breadth than placebo recipients (P = 0.0014).

The sample's treatment or condition, from its label and the paper: about 20 received Ad26.COV2.S at low or high dose, single or two shots; five or six received placebo; per-sample allocation not given. Repertoires of vaccine and placebo recipients were sequenced from samples taken on day 63 after the first injection. In Cohort 1b, about 25 adults aged 18-55 years were enrolled at a single site in Boston, USA, between 29 July and 7 August 2020. Ad26.COV2.S consisted of a replication-incompetent adenovirus type 26 vector by which a prefusion-stabilized SARS-CoV-2 spike protein from the original Wuhan strain was expressed. As encoded in the germline V gene (reference sequence), CDR1 is LNHDA while CDR2 is SQIVND. Trimming removed 3 bases from V and 12 bases from J, leaving 20 bases between the germline ends. The CDR3 runs 14 residues from the cysteine to the phenylalanine. The entry retains the CDR3 DNA only, 42 bases that are in frame from base 1.

TCRbeta CDR3 regions were sequenced with the immunoSEQ Assay. After extraction, genomic DNA underwent amplification by bias-controlled multiplex PCR, followed by high-throughput sequencing. As for the authors' bioinformatics: To quantify the absolute abundance of every unique TCRbeta CDR3 region, sequences were collapsed and filtered. T cell fraction was estimated by normalizing TCRbeta template counts to usable DNA, with usable DNA measured through amplification of reference genes found in all nucleated cells. Repertoire TCRs were annotated as SARS-CoV-2-specific by exact matching of V gene, CDR3 amino acid sequence and J gene to a known reactive TCR set. MIRA supplied the reference SARS-CoV-2 TCR set, which was filtered for enrichment in COVID-19-positive ImmuneCODE repertoires so that public or cross-reactive TCRs were removed. Drawing on the MIRA antigens, annotated TCRs were analysed further at the level of specific ORF or position within ORF. Depth was the summed frequency of annotated unique rearrangements, while breadth was defined as annotated unique rearrangements over total unique productive rearrangements. TCR breadth was compared between groups using two-sided Wilcoxon rank-sum tests. The immuneACCESS repertoire file appears here via TCRdb, limited to in-frame rearrangements. These files lack a portion of the clones; in checked studies, under half of the deficit traces to unresolved V genes, and the cause of the others is not known. V, J and clone size are those of that table, while D and trimming were read from the DNA. Within this sample are 320,000 or so clones, with roughly 90% of them counted one time only. The ten largest clonotypes hold around 5% of the sample.

The chain employs TRBV19 and TRBJ1-2; the D region possibly corresponds to TRBD1 (6 bases align). Material: peripheral blood, obtained in a trial of Ad26.COV2.S vaccine versus placebo. The source of this sequence is a person between 18 and 59 years old who received the Ad26.COV2.S COVID-19 vaccine or a placebo. The CDR3 amino acid sequence is: CASSIGTSPRVDTF. The DNA sequence is as follows: TGTGCCAGTAGTATCGGGACATCACCTCGAGTAGACACCTTC.